This T cell receptor (beta chain) was sequenced for a study of synovial regulatory T cells in juvenile arthritis. The repertoire was sequenced with immunoSEQ multiplex PCR; TCRdb's copy has only in-frame clones and lacks some. Its table records about 2,500 clones. Matched peripheral blood accompanied the synovial fluid taken from each patient with active arthritis. The roughly eleven donors had active juvenile idiopathic arthritis, with 3 polyarticular and 8 oligoarticular cases. Synovial and blood Treg cells had comparable FOXP3 TSDR demethylation. This clone ranks as medium-sized (0.01 to 0.1%) in terms of frequency. The CDR3 is 12 residues long. No DNA has been recorded. Germline V gives CDR1 SGHAT, CDR2 FQNNGV.

The chain couples TRBV11-2 to TRBJ2-5; no DNA is available, so the TRBD2 call from TCRdb remains unchecked. Sequencing used Treg cells from the synovium. This TCR was recovered from a donor aged 2-29 years with juvenile idiopathic arthritis. The CDR3 reads CASSLALREQYF.